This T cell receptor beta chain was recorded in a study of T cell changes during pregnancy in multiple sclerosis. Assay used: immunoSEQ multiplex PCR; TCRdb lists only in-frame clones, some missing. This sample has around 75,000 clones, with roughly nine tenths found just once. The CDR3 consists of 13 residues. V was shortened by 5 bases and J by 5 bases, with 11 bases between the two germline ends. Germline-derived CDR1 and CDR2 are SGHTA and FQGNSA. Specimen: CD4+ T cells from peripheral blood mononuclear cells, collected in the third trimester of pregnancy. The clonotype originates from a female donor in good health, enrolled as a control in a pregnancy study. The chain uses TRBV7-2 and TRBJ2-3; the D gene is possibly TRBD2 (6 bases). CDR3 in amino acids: CASSRPGEDTQYF. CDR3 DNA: TGTGCCAGCAGCCGCCCGGGGGAAGATACGCAGTATTTT.